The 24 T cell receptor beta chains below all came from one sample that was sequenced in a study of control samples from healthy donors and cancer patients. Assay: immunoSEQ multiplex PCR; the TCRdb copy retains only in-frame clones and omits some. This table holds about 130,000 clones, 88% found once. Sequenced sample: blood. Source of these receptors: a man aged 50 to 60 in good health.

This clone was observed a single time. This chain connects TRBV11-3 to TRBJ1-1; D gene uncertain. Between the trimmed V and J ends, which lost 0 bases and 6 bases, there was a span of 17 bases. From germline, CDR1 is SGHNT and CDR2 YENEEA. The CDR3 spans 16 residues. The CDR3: CASSLDEVRGFAEAFF. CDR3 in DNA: TGTGCCAGCAGCTTAGATGAGGTTCGGGGTTTCGCTGAAGCTTTCTTT.

The CDR3 bases are TGTGCCAGTAGTACAGGGTGGACCGGGGAGCTGTTTTTT. Its protein product is CASSTGWTGELFF. The chain carries TRBV19 and TRBJ2-2; D is perhaps TRBD1 (5 bases). Germline loops: CDR1 LNHDA, CDR2 SQIVND (reference sequence). With 4 bases removed from V and 5 bases from J, the gap between germline ends came to 8 bases. The CDR3 is 13 residues long.

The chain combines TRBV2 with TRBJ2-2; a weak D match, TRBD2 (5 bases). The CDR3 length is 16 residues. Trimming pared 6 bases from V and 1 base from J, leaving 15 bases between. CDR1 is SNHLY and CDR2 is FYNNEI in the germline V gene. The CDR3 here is CASSQRAQMNTGELFF. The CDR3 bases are TGTGCCAGCAGCCAGAGGGCTCAAATGAACACCGGGGAGCTGTTTTTT.

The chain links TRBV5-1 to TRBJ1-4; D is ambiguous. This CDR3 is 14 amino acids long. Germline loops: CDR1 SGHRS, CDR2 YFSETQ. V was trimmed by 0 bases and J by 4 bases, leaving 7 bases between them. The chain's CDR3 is CASSLDVGNEKLFF. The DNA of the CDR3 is TGCGCCAGCAGCTTGGATGTTGGTAATGAAAAACTGTTTTTT.

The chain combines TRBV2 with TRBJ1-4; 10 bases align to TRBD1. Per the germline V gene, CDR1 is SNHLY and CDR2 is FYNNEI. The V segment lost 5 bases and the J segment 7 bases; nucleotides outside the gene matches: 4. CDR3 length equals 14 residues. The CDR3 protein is CASSSGTGVEKLFF. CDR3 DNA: TGTGCCAGCAGTTCCGGGACAGGGGTTGAAAAACTGTTTTTT. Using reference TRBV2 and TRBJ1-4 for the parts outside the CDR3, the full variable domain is EPEVTQTPSHQVTQMGQEVILRCVPISNHLYFYWYRQILGQKVEFLVSFYNNEISEKSEIFDDQFSVERPDGSNFTLKIRSTKLEDSAMYFCASSSGTGVEKLFFGSGTQLSVL.

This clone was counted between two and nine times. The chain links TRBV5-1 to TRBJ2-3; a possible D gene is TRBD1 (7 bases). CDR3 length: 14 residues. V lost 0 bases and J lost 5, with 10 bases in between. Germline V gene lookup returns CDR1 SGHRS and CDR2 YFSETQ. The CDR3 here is CASSLGQGGDTQYF. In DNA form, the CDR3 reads TGCGCCAGCAGCTTGGGACAGGGAGGAGATACGCAGTATTTT.

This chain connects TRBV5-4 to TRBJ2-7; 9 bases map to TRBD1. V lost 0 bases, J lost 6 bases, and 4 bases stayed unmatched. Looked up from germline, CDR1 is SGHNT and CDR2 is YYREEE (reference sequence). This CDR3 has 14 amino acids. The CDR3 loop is CASSLASTGGEQYF. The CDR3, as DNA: TGTGCCAGCAGCTTGGCCTCGACAGGGGGCGAGCAGTACTTC.

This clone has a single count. The CDR3 DNA sequence: TGTGCCAGCAGTGATAGACCGCTGAGCTCCTACAATGAGCAGTTCTTC. It specifies CASSDRPLSSYNEQFF. This chain links TRBV6-4 with TRBJ2-1; D is undetermined. CDR1 MRHNA and CDR2 SNTAGT come from the germline V gene. This CDR3 region has 16 residues. Trimming took off 3 bases at V and 0 bases at J, with 12 bases between the two ends.

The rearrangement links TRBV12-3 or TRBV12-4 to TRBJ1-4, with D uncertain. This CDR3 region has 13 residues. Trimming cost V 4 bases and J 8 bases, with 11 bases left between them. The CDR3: CASSSQLREKLFF. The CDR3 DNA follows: TGTGCCAGCAGTTCACAGTTACGGGAAAAACTGTTTTTT.

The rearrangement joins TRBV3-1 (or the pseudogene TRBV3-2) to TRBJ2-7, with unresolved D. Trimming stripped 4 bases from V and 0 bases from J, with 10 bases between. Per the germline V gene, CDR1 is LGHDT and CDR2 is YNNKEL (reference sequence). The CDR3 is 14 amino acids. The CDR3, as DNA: TGTGCCAGCAGCCTCGGCGACCACTCCTACGAGCAGTACTTC. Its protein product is CASSLGDHSYEQYF.

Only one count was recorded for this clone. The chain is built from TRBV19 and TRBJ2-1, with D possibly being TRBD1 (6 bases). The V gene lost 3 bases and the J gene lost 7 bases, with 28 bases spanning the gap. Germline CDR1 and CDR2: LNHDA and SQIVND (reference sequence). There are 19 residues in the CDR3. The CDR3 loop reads CASSIRPPGMKGVGNEQFF. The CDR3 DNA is TGTGCCAGTAGTATTCGCCCACCCGGGATGAAGGGGGTGGGAAATGAGCAGTTCTTC.

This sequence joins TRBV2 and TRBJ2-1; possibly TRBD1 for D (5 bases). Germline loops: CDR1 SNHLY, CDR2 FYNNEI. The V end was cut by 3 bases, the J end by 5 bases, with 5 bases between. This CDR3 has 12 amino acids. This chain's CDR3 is CASSEGHNEQFF. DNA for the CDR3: TGTGCCAGCAGTGAGGGGCACAATGAGCAGTTCTTC.

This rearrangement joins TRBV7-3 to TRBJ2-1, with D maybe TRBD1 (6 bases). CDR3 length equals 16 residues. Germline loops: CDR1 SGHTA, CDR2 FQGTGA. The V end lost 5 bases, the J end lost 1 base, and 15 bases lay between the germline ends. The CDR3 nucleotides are TGTGCCAGCAGCCCTCGAGTGAGGGGGTCCTACAATGAGCAGTTCTTC. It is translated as CASSPRVRGSYNEQFF.

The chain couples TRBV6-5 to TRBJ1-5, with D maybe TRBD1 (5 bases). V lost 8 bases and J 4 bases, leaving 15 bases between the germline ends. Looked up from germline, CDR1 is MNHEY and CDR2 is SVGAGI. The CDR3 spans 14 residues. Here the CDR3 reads CASRTMGPNQPQHF. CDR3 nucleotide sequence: TGTGCCAGCCGTACGATGGGGCCTAATCAGCCCCAGCATTTT.

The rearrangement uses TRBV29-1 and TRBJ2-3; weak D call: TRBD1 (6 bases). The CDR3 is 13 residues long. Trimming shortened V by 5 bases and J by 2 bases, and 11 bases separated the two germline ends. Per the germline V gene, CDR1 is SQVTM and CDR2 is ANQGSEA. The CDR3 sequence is CSVRGQNTDTQYF. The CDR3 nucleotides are TGCAGCGTTAGGGGACAAAACACAGATACGCAGTATTTT.

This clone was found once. Here the CDR3 DNA reads TGTGCCAGCAGTCCGCTGGCGGGCAGGGCAGGTGCAACTAATGAAAAACTGTTTTTT. Protein sequence: CASSPLAGRAGATNEKLFF. The V and J genes are TRBV28 and TRBJ1-4; TRBD1 might be the D (5 bases). V shed 5 bases and J shed 0 bases, with 22 bases lying between them. The CDR3 is 19 residues long. Germline CDR1 and CDR2: MDHEN and SYDVKM.

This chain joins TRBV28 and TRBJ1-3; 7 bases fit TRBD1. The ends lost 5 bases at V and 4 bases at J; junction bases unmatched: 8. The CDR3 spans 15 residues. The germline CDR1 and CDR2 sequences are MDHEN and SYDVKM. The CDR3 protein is CASSLTGAGGNTIYF. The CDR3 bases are TGTGCCAGCAGTCTAACAGGGGCGGGCGGAAACACCATATATTTT.

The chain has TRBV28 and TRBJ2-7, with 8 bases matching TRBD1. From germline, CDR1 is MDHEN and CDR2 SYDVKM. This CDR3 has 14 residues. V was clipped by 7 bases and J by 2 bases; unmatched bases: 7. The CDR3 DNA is TGTGCCAGCATTACAACAGGGGGAACCTACGAGCAGTACTTC. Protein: CASITTGGTYEQYF.

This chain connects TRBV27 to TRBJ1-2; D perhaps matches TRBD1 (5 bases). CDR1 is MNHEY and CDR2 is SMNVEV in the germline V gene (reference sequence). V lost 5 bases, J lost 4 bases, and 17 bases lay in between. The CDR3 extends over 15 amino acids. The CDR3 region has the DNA TGTGCCAGCAGTCCCGGACATCCCCGTCTCTATGGCTACACCTTC. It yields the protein CASSPGHPRLYGYTF.

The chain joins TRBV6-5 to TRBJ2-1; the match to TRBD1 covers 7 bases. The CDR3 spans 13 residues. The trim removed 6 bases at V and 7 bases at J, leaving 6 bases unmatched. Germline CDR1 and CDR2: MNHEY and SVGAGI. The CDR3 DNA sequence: TGTGCCAGCAGGATGACAGGGAGTAATGAGCAGTTCTTC. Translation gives CASRMTGSNEQFF.

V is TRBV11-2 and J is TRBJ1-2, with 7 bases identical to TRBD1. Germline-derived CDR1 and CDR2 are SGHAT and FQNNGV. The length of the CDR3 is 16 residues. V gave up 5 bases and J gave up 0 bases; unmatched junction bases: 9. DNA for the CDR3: TGTGCCAGCAGCCCCGGTCGAGGGGGCTCTAACTATGGCTACACCTTC. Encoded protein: CASSPGRGGSNYGYTF.

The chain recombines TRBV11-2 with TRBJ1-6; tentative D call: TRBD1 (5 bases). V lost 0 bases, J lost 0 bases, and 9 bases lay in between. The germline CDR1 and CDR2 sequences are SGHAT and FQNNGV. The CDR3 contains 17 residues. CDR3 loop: CASSLDLDSSYNSPLHF. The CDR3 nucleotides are TGTGCCAGCAGCTTAGATCTCGACAGCTCCTATAATTCACCCCTCCACTTT.

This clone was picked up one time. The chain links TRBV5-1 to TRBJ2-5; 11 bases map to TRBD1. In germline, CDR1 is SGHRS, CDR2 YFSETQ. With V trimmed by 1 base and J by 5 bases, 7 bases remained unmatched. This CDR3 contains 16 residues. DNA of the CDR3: TGCGCCAGCAGCTTGTATGGGACAGGGGGTGTGGAGACCCAGTACTTC. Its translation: CASSLYGTGGVETQYF.

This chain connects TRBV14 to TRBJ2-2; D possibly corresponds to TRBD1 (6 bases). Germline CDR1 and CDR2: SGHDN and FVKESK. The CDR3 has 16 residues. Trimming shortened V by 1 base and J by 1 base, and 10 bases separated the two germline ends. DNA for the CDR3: TGTGCCAGCAGCCAAGGGGGACATCTGAACACCGGGGAGCTGTTTTTT. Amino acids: CASSQGGHLNTGELFF. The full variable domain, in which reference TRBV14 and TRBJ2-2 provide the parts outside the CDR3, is EAGVTQFPSHSVIEKGQTVTLRCDPISGHDNLYWYRRVMGKEIKFLLHFVKESKQDESGMPNNRFLAERTGGTYSTLKVQPAELEDSGVYFCASSQGGHLNTGELFFGEGSRLTVL.